A selection of T cell receptor beta chains follows, all from one sample in a study of T cells in Graves' hyperthyroidism and ophthalmopathy. TCRdb re-derived calls from the multiplex PCR reads in MiXCR, one entry per CDR3 protein. The repertoire holds 340,000 or so distinct CDR3 sequences, with approximately 17% as singletons. Sequencing was performed on blood. These receptor sequences come from a man aged 25-40 years with Graves' hyperthyroidism. Both conserved end residues are part of each CDR3. A D gene is named only where the DNA matches it firmly. Clone size is not always given. Where it is, it says once, few, many or a class for expanded clones.

clone size | J gene | V gene | D gene | CDR3 protein | CDR3 DNA
many | TRBJ2-1 | TRBV2 | - | CASSIRDGAAMEQFF | TGTGCCAGCAGTATCCGGGACGGAGCCGCCATGGAGCAGTTCTTC
- | TRBJ1-1 | TRBV19 | - | CASSNSWQTNTEAFF | TGTGCCAGTAGTAATTCCTGGCAGACGAACACTGAAGCTTTCTTT
many | TRBJ1-1 | TRBV5-1 | - | CASSLAGNAEAFF | TGCGCCAGCAGCTTGGCAGGGAACGCTGAAGCTTTCTTT
many | TRBJ2-7 | TRBV20-1 | TRBD2 | CSASGTSGRGEQYF | TGCAGTGCTTCTGGGACTAGCGGGAGAGGGGAGCAGTACTTC
many | TRBJ2-5 | TRBV20-1 | - | CSAATGGETQYF | TGCAGTGCTGCCACAGGTGGGGAGACCCAGTACTTC
- | TRBJ2-7 | TRBV6-5 | - | CASSYGAGREQYF | TGTGCCAGCAGTTACGGGGCAGGGCGTGAGCAGTACTTC
many | TRBJ1-1 | TRBV28 | TRBD1 | CASSLPQGWTTEAFF | TGTGCCAGCAGTCTTCCACAGGGGTGGACCACTGAAGCTTTCTTT
many | TRBJ2-6 | TRBV28 | - | CASSFLRGLFSGANVLTF | TGTGCCAGCAGTTTTCTACGGGGCCTCTTCTCTGGGGCCAACGTCCTGACTTTC
- | TRBJ2-3 | TRBV24-1 | - | CATSDFRGVTQYF | TGTGCCACCAGTGATTTCAGGGGGGTGACGCAGTATTTT
few | TRBJ1-5 | TRBV5-1 | TRBD1 | CASSLGQGDSNQPQHF | TGCGCCAGCAGCCTGGGACAGGGGGATAGCAATCAGCCCCAGCATTTT
few | TRBJ1-4 | TRBV5-8 | - | CASSFGRAGEKLFF | TGTGCCAGCAGCTTTGGACGGGCTGGGGAAAAACTGTTTTTT
many | TRBJ2-3 | TRBV25-1 | - | CASADKGPGTQYF | TGTGCCAGCGCTGACAAGGGACCCGGTACGCAGTATTTT
many | TRBJ2-7 | TRBV20-1 | TRBD2 | CSASGLAGTYEQYF | TGCAGTGCTAGTGGACTAGCGGGAACCTACGAGCAGTACTTC
- | TRBJ2-5 | TRBV5-1 | - | CASSWELSGSQETQYF | TGCGCCAGCAGCTGGGAATTGTCGGGAAGCCAAGAGACCCAGTACTTC
many | TRBJ2-3 | TRBV28 | TRBD1 | CASSSANHRDSLPDTQYF | TGTGCCAGCAGTTCCGCTAACCACCGGGACAGCCTCCCAGATACGCAGTATTTT
many | TRBJ2-5 | TRBV12-3/TRBV12-4 | - | CASSWRAGETQYF | TGTGCCAGCAGCTGGCGAGCAGGGGAGACCCAGTACTTC
many | TRBJ1-5 | TRBV20-1 | - | CSADTGGNQPQHF | TGCAGTGCTGACACGGGGGGCAATCAGCCCCAGCATTTT
- | TRBJ2-3 | TRBV15 | - | CATQRGDSTDTQYF | TGTGCCACTCAGAGGGGGGATAGCACAGATACGCAGTATTTT
- | TRBJ1-1 | TRBV19 | TRBD1 | CAGIQTGEGTEAFF | TGTGCCGGTATCCAGACAGGGGAGGGCACTGAAGCTTTCTTT
- | TRBJ1-1 | TRBV7-8 | - | CTSSPRVNTEAFF | TGTACCAGCAGCCCACGGGTGAACACTGAAGCTTTCTTT
- | TRBJ2-1 | TRBV19 | - | CASSVGWNEQFF | TGTGCCAGTAGTGTCGGCTGGAATGAGCAGTTCTTC
few | TRBJ1-1 | TRBV6-1 | - | CASLGGGFAAEAFF | TGTGCCAGCCTCGGAGGGGGGTTTGCCGCTGAAGCTTTCTTT
many | TRBJ2-7 | TRBV5-1 | TRBD2 | CASSLHPGTNTEQYF | TGCGCCAGCAGCTTACACCCCGGGACTAATACCGAGCAGTACTTC
- | TRBJ2-1 | TRBV5-1 | TRBD2 | CASSLGASGIYEQFF | TGCGCCAGCAGCTTGGGGGCTAGCGGGATCTATGAGCAGTTCTTC
- | TRBJ2-5 | TRBV11-1 | TRBD2 | CASSTGLAGSGTQYF | TGTGCCAGCAGCACGGGACTAGCGGGATCAGGGACCCAGTACTTC
- | TRBJ2-1 | TRBV9 | - | CASNSGPTAAEQFF | TGTGCCAGCAATAGCGGCCCCACCGCCGCTGAGCAGTTCTTC
few | TRBJ2-7 | TRBV20-1 | - | CSAGGRSYEQYF | TGCAGTGCTGGAGGACGGTCCTACGAGCAGTACTTC
many | TRBJ2-7 | TRBV11-1 | TRBD2 | CASSLGSGGEQYF | TGTGCCAGCAGCTTAGGCTCGGGGGGCGAGCAGTACTTC
many | TRBJ2-5 | TRBV6-1 | TRBD1 | CASSLQGETQYF | TGTGCCAGCAGTTTACAGGGGGAGACCCAGTACTTC
many | TRBJ2-1 | TRBV12-3/TRBV12-4 | - | CASQGSPFDNEQFF | TGTGCCAGCCAAGGGAGCCCCTTTGACAATGAGCAGTTCTTC
many | TRBJ2-3 | TRBV11-2 | - | CASSYRALGTDTQYF | TGTGCCAGCAGTTACCGGGCTCTGGGCACAGATACGCAGTATTTT
many | TRBJ1-5 | TRBV2 | - | CASSETGGPNQPQHF | TGTGCCAGCAGTGAAACGGGGGGTCCCAATCAGCCCCAGCATTTT
many | TRBJ2-3 | TRBV2 | - | CASSKDSGTDTQYF | TGTGCCAGCAGCAAAGACAGCGGGACAGATACGCAGTATTTT
many | TRBJ2-3 | TRBV7-2 | TRBD1 | CAGGPGQGADTQYF | TGTGCCGGCGGACCGGGACAGGGCGCAGATACGCAGTATTTT
- | TRBJ1-1 | TRBV12-3/TRBV12-4 | - | CASTRGGIPEAFF | TGTGCCAGCACCCGCGGGGGGATCCCTGAAGCTTTCTTT
few | TRBJ2-7 | TRBV5-5 | - | CASSFTIGGAYEQYF | TGTGCCAGCAGCTTCACCATCGGAGGAGCCTACGAGCAGTACTTC
few | TRBJ2-1 | TRBV6-4 | - | CASSDSSSYNEQFF | TGTGCCAGCAGTGACTCGAGCTCCTACAATGAGCAGTTCTTC
- | TRBJ1-1 | TRBV18 | - | CASSPIMRPGINTEAFF | TGTGCCAGCTCACCAATTATGCGCCCAGGGATAAACACTGAAGCTTTCTTT
few | TRBJ2-3 | TRBV29-1 | TRBD2 | CSVERTSGMETQYF | TGCAGCGTTGAGCGGACTAGCGGGATGGAAACGCAGTATTTT
many | TRBJ2-1 | TRBV12-3/TRBV12-4 | - | CASSFETVYNEQFF | TGTGCCAGCAGTTTCGAGACTGTCTACAATGAGCAGTTCTTC
- | TRBJ1-4 | TRBV5-5 | TRBD1 | CASSRDSREEKLFF | TGTGCCAGCAGCCGGGACAGCCGGGAGGAAAAACTGTTTTTT
many | TRBJ2-7 | TRBV28 | - | CASSLPRAGNPYEQYF | TGTGCCAGCAGTTTGCCTCGGGCGGGGAATCCCTACGAGCAGTACTTC
few | TRBJ2-7 | TRBV4-1 | TRBD2 | CASSHGLDFYEQYF | TGCGCCAGCAGCCACGGACTAGACTTCTACGAGCAGTACTTC
- | TRBJ2-1 | TRBV18 | TRBD1 | CASSPYGTGSSYNEQFF | TGTGCCAGCTCACCATATGGGACAGGCAGCTCCTACAATGAGCAGTTCTTC
many | TRBJ1-1 | TRBV12-3/TRBV12-4 | TRBD1 | CASRQGTGGTEAFF | TGTGCCAGCAGACAAGGGACAGGGGGCACTGAAGCTTTCTTT
many | TRBJ2-1 | TRBV12-3/TRBV12-4 | TRBD2 | CASKPGLAGEDEQFF | TGTGCCAGCAAGCCGGGACTAGCGGGAGAGGACGAGCAGTTCTTC
few | TRBJ2-1 | TRBV5-4 | TRBD1 | CASSSRQGALNEQFF | TGTGCCAGCAGCTCCCGACAGGGAGCTCTTAATGAGCAGTTCTTC
many | TRBJ2-2 | TRBV12-3/TRBV12-4 | - | CASSPGSSRLNTGELFF | TGTGCCAGCAGTCCCGGTAGTTCTCGCTTAAACACCGGGGAGCTGTTTTTT
- | TRBJ2-1 | TRBV6-1 | - | CASSDKGAGTSSYNEQFF | TGTGCCAGCAGTGACAAGGGGGCGGGGACAAGCTCCTACAATGAGCAGTTCTTC
- | TRBJ2-1 | TRBV5-4 | TRBD2 | CASSLGGRADNEQFF | TGTGCCAGCAGCTTGGGGGGGAGGGCCGACAATGAGCAGTTCTTC
- | TRBJ2-5 | TRBV27 | - | CASSGQPGPTRTQYF | TGTGCCAGCAGTGGGCAGCCGGGCCCCACGCGGACCCAGTACTTC
- | TRBJ2-7 | TRBV5-5 | TRBD1 | CASSSLQGSSYEQYF | TGTGCCAGCAGCTCGCTACAGGGGTCCTCCTACGAGCAGTACTTC
- | TRBJ2-7 | TRBV3-1 | TRBD2 | CASSLGWVAGADEQYF | TGTGCCAGCAGCCTGGGATGGGTAGCGGGAGCCGACGAGCAGTACTTC
many | TRBJ2-7 | TRBV3-1 | TRBD2 | CASSQEAGPAYEQYF | TGTGCCAGCAGCCAAGAAGCGGGGCCAGCCTACGAGCAGTACTTC
many | TRBJ1-6 | TRBV30 | - | CAWSVTGFDSPLHF | TGTGCCTGGAGTGTAACCGGGTTTGATTCACCCCTCCACTTT